These 7 T cell receptor beta chains share one sample of origin, sequenced in a study of control samples from healthy donors and cancer patients. Method: immunoSEQ multiplex PCR; TCRdb's copy keeps in-frame clones and lacks some. The sample holds about 160,000 clones; 70% to 90% are singletons and the top ten take around 12%. Material for sequencing was blood. All receptors come from a man aged 25-45 years in good health.

This chain connects TRBV28 to TRBJ1-6, with 10 bases that match TRBD1. V was clipped by 5 bases and J by 6 bases; unmatched bases: 1. Germline CDR1 reads MDHEN; CDR2 reads SYDVKM. The CDR3 spans 14 residues. CDR3 sequence reads: CASSRQGANSPLHF. As DNA, the CDR3 is TGTGCCAGCAGTCGACAGGGGGCTAATTCACCCCTCCACTTT.

V is TRBV4-3 and J is TRBJ2-2, with 11 bases identical to TRBD2. The V gene's germline CDR1 is LGHNA and CDR2 YSLEER. The CDR3 consists of 15 residues. J gave up 5 bases and V 3 bases, and 2 bases lay outside the gene matches. The CDR3 DNA reads as TGCGCCAGCAGCCATACTAGCGGGAGTACCGGGGAGCTGTTTTTT. It is translated as CASSHTSGSTGELFF.

This clone was observed once. The gene calls are TRBV7-9 and TRBJ2-7, with no clear D. The germline V gene encodes CDR1 SEHNR and CDR2 FQNEAQ (reference sequence). V lost 3 bases, J lost 0 bases, and 6 bases lay in between. The CDR3 runs to 13 residues. The CDR3 region is CASSFPSSYEQYF. The CDR3 nucleotides are TGTGCCAGCAGCTTTCCCTCCTCCTACGAGCAGTACTTC. The whole variable domain, filled in from reference TRBV7-9 and TRBJ2-7, reads DTGVSQNPRHKITKRGQNVTFRCDPISEHNRLYWYRQTLGQGPEFLTYFQNEAQLEKSRLLSDRFSAERPKGSFSTLEIQRTEQGDSAMYLCASSFPSSYEQYFGPGTRLTVT.

This chain links TRBV10-3 with TRBJ1-2; 10 bases agree with TRBD1. Germline CDR1 is ENHRY and CDR2 is SYGVKD. The V gene end was trimmed by 6 bases and the J gene end by 8 bases; junction bases not matched to a gene: 9. The length of the CDR3 is 14 residues. CDR3 nucleotides: TGTGCCATCAGATCGGGGACAGGGGTGATAGGCTACACCTTC. Translated, it gives CAIRSGTGVIGYTF.

The rearrangement links TRBV4-1 to TRBJ2-2; D is possibly TRBD1 or TRBD2 (5 bases each). Germline V CDR1 and CDR2: MGHRA, YSYEKL. V lost 2 bases to trimming and J lost 7 bases, with 29 bases between them. CDR3 size: 20 residues. The CDR3 region has the DNA TGCGCCAGCAGCCAATTGATCCGGACAAAGCAAAAGACGGGGAGCGGGGAGCTGTTTTTT. Encoded protein: CASSQLIRTKQKTGSGELFF.

V gene TRBV18 combines with J gene TRBJ2-7; TRBD1 matches 7 bases. The CDR3 covers 15 residues. The junction had 9 bases not matched to a gene; V was cut back by 6 bases and J by 1 base. In germline, CDR1 is KGHSH, CDR2 LQKENI. CDR3 in DNA: TGTGCCAGCTCCTACCCTGGGACAGTTTCCTACGAGCAGTACTTC. Translated: CASSYPGTVSYEQYF.

This chain connects TRBV11-1 to TRBJ1-1, with 9 bases fitting TRBD1. In germline, CDR1 is SGHAT, CDR2 FQDESV (reference sequence). J gave up 5 bases and V 0 bases, and 7 bases lay outside the gene matches. The CDR3 is 16 amino acids. The CDR3 spells CASSLAPRTGDTEAFF. The DNA of the CDR3 is TGTGCCAGCAGCTTAGCGCCCAGGACAGGGGATACTGAAGCTTTCTTT.